A single sample gave rise to the 20 T cell receptor beta chains below, sequenced in a study of tumor and adjacent non-tumor tissue in lung cancer (dated by TCRdb to the late 2010s). Libraries were built with multiplex PCR. For sequencing, an Illumina HiSeq 2500 was employed. TCRbeta libraries were built by three rounds of nested PCR using primers (Table S4), following protocols modified from ARM-PCR. In-frame beta chains were kept once TCRdb had trimmed the public reads at Q25 with fastp and called clones with MiXCR. One record per CDR3 amino acid sequence lists the most common genes and DNA. Within this sample are 60,000 to 85,000 distinct CDR3 sequences, with approximately 82% of them counted one time only. 40% of the sample is held by the ten biggest clonotypes. RNA was isolated from bulk unsorted tissue, and RNA quality was assessed with a NanoDrop ND-1000 and an Agilent 2100. Distant non-tumor tissue taken more than 3 cm from the tumor edge was used as the normal lung sample.

Sequences were obtained from distant non-tumor lung tissue. The source of these receptors is a man aged 70-80 years with non-small cell lung cancer.

This clonotype has ten or more counts. The CDR3 region has the DNA TGTGCCAGCAGCTTGGACAGGGGATGGGATGGCTACACCTTC. Protein: CASSLDRGWDGYTF. V and J are TRBV5-5 and TRBJ1-2; TRBD1 aligns across 7 bases. The CDR3 contains 14 residues. After removal of 0 bases from V and 6 bases from J, the junction contained 5 bases not matched to a gene. CDR1 is SGHKS, CDR2 YYEKEE, per germline (reference sequence).

This clonotype was seen a few times. At one boundary the junction diverges from the germline segment, which might be a read error. V is TRBV11-2 and J is TRBJ2-2; the D call may be TRBD1 or TRBD2 (5 bases each). Germline V CDR1 and CDR2: SGHAT, FQNNGV. The CDR3 runs 15 residues. CDR3 nucleotides: TGTACCAGCAGCCCGGCCCAAAGGGGCACCGGGGAGCTGTTCTTT. Protein product: CTSSPAQRGTGELFF.

The CDR3 DNA follows: TGTGCCAGCTCAGCGGGAGAAACCTACAATGAGCAGTTCTTC. It is translated as CASSAGETYNEQFF. This sequence joins TRBV6-2 or TRBV6-3 and TRBJ2-1; TRBD2 matches at 8 bases. The length of the CDR3 is 14 residues. The germline V gene has CDR1 MNHEY and CDR2 SVGEGT. The V segment lost 8 bases and the J segment 2 bases; nucleotides outside the gene matches: 5.

About this clonotype itself: Since the CDR3 does not end with the conserved phenylalanine or tryptophan, this likely comes from a read error. V usage is TRBV29-1 and J usage is TRBJ2-2; maybe TRBD2 (5 bases). Trimming left V 4 bases short and J 1 base short, with 7 bases between. This CDR3 has 13 residues. Germline V lookup: CDR1 SQVTM, CDR2 ANQGSEA. The CDR3 nucleotides read TGCAGCGTTGTCAGCGGGAACACCGGGGAGCTGTTTTAT. This sequence encodes CSVVSGNTGELFY.

Turning to this clonotype: One end of the junction does not line up with germline, which may come from a read error. The rearrangement links TRBV6-2 or TRBV6-3 to TRBJ2-1, with TRBD2 matching 12 bases. The CDR3 runs to 19 residues. Germline CDR1 is MNHEY and CDR2 is SVGEGT. CDR3 coding DNA: TGTGCCAACAGTTACTCTCTACTAGCGGGGGGAAGATCCTACAGTGAGCAGTTCTTC. Its translation is CANSYSLLAGGRSYSEQFF.

About this clonotype itself: A read error may account for a junction end that differs from germline. The V gene is TRBV28, the J gene TRBJ2-4; D not certain. The CDR3 runs 15 residues. CDR1 MDHEN and CDR2 SYDVKM come from the germline V gene. Written as DNA, the CDR3 is TGTGCCAGCAGTCACTTTCCTCTAACCAAAAGCATTCAGTACTTC. Residues: CASSHFPLTKSIQYF.

This clonotype was recorded only once. One end of the junction fails to match germline, which may point to a read error. The gene calls are TRBV11-3 and TRBJ2-2, with TRBD2 identical over 7 bases. CDR3 length: 16 amino acids. In germline, CDR1 is SGHNT, CDR2 YENEEA. The CDR3 DNA sequence: TGTGCCAGCACGGATGGGGGGAGGGATCGTGGCGGGGAGCTGCTTTTT. Translating gives CASTDGGRDRGGELLF.

Note on this clonotype: Its ends do not fully match the called genes, so a read error is possible. The chain uses TRBV6-2 or TRBV6-3 and TRBJ1-1, with no clear D. The CDR3 loop spans 14 amino acids. Germline V gives CDR1 MNHEY, CDR2 SVGEGT. The CDR3 DNA follows: TGTGCTAGCAGTTACTCTATGGCGAACACTGAAGCTATCTTT. Protein sequence: CASSYSMANTEAIF.

This clonotype was counted only a few times. The rearrangement uses TRBV29-1 and TRBJ1-1; D uncertain. Trimming shortened V by 4 bases and J by 8 bases, and 17 bases separated the two germline ends. The CDR3 loop spans 13 amino acids. Per germline, CDR1 SQVTM and CDR2 ANQGSEA. The CDR3 DNA reads TGCAGCGTTGTTATCCAGATGAACATAGAAGCTTTCTTT. It yields the protein CSVVIQMNIEAFF.

Points on this clonotype: Relative to the germline gene, one junction end is altered; a read error may explain this. The gene calls are TRBV5-5 and TRBJ2-5, with no clear D. Germline V lookup: CDR1 SGHKS, CDR2 YYEKEE (reference sequence). The CDR3 sequence is 13 residues long. The CDR3 DNA is TGTGCTAGCAGCTTGGTCACTCAGGAGACCCAGTACTTC. This translates into CASSLVTQETQYF.

This sequence joins TRBV29-1 and TRBJ2-4; 7 bases are a match to TRBD1. The germline V gene has CDR1 SQVTM and CDR2 ANQGSEA. The trim removed 5 bases at V and 14 bases at J, leaving 9 bases unmatched. The CDR3 totals 11 residues. Here the CDR3 DNA reads TGCAGCGTTAAAGTCATGCAGGGGGAGTACTTC. It codes for CSVKVMQGEYF.

This clonotype was recorded at least ten times. The V gene is TRBV10-3, the J gene TRBJ2-2; 7 bases are shared with TRBD2. The CDR3 contains 14 residues. The junction had 8 bases not matched to a gene; V was cut back by 9 bases and J by 4 bases. Germline V CDR1 and CDR2: ENHRY, SYGVKD. The DNA of the CDR3 is TGTGCCATTAAAAGCGGGACCTCCACCGGGGAGCTGTTTTTT. It translates to CAIKSGTSTGELFF.

As to this clonotype: Sequence at one end of the junction differs from germline and may be a read error. The chain carries TRBV12-3 or TRBV12-4 and TRBJ1-3; TRBD1 is a possible D gene (5 bases). This CDR3 spans 11 amino acids. CDR3 nucleotide sequence: TGTACCAGCAGAAGGGGCAACATCATATATTTT. It specifies CTSRRGNIIYF.

Regarding this clonotype: Without the conserved terminal phenylalanine or tryptophan, this CDR3 likely stems from a read error. It is unclear where the CDR3 begins or ends on the DNA, so no DNA is shown, and the CDR3 is as TCRdb lists it. The gene calls are TRBV28 and TRBJ2-3; TRBD2 is taken as the D call from the table, unchecked against the DNA. CDR1 and CDR2 from the germline V gene are MDHEN and SYDVKM. The CDR3 spans 14 amino acids, including both terminal residues. This CDR3 reads CASSFPPLADTQCS.

As concerns this clonotype: It may be a read error: a sequence one base away is much more abundant. The V gene is TRBV5-4, the J gene TRBJ1-2, with unresolved D. Trimming removed 1 base at V and 5 bases at J, with 6 bases between. The V gene's germline CDR1 is SGHNT and CDR2 YYREEE (reference sequence). The CDR3 spans 12 residues. CDR3 in amino acids: CASSLKHYGYTF. CDR3 bases: TGTGCCAGCAGCTTGAAACATTATGGCTACACCTTC. The entire variable domain, with the rest obtained from reference TRBV5-4 and TRBJ1-2, is as follows: ETGVTQSPTHLIKTRGQQVTLRCSSQSGHNTVSWYQQALGQGPQFIFQYYREEENGRGNFPPRFSGLQFPNYSSELNVNALELDDSALYLCASSLKHYGYTFGSGTRLTVV.

On this clonotype: The missing conserved phenylalanine or tryptophan at the end of this CDR3 makes a read error likely. The DNA is omitted, as the CDR3 cannot be located on it reliably, and the CDR3 follows TCRdb's listing. The J gene is TRBJ2-5, the V gene TRBV29-1. The CDR3 sequence runs 13 residues, both termini included. Germline V CDR1 and CDR2: SQVTM, ANQGSEA. The CDR3 spells CSMDDRFQETHYS.

This clonotype was detected only once. Sequence at one end of the junction differs from germline and may be a read error. The genes are TRBV6-1 and TRBJ2-1; 7 bases line up with TRBD1. From germline, CDR1 is MNHNS and CDR2 SASEGT. The CDR3 contains 14 residues. CDR3 nucleotide sequence: TGTGACAGCAGTGGGACAGAGGAATTGGATGAGCGGTTCTTC. Translating gives CDSSGTEELDERFF.

As regards this clonotype: This may arise from a read error, as a much more abundant clone is one base away. V is TRBV13 and J is TRBJ2-6; 8 nucleotides align to TRBD1. This CDR3 is built from 18 residues. Germline assignment: CDR1 PRHDT and CDR2 FYEKMQ (reference sequence). The CDR3: CANSLVGTGSYGANVLTF. The CDR3 DNA is TGTGCCAACAGCTTAGTGGGGACAGGATCGTATGGGGCCAACGTCCTGACTTTC.

Regarding this clonotype: At one end, the junction sequence differs from germline, possibly due to a read error. In nucleotides, the CDR3 is TGTGCCACCAGTTTTGGGCACAATGATGCTTTCTTT. Translated: CATSFGHNDAFF. The chain has TRBV28 and TRBJ1-1; the D is unclear. The CDR3 runs 12 residues. Germline V CDR1 and CDR2: MDHEN, SYDVKM.

Remarks on this clonotype: With a much larger clone just one base away, this may be a read error. The rearrangement uses TRBV20-1 and TRBJ1-5; perhaps TRBD1 as D (7 bases). The J call may be incorrect, as the DNA end agrees better with TRBJ2-3. This CDR3 has 15 amino acids. Germline V gives CDR1 DFQATT, CDR2 SNEGSKA (reference sequence). The CDR3 loop reads CSARDIGGGGQPQYF. As DNA, the CDR3 is TGCAGTGCTAGAGATATTGGAGGGGGCGGTCAGCCCCAGTATTTT.